This T cell receptor beta chain was identified in a study of regulatory T cells in long-lasting Graves disease. Study-level results: Newly diagnosed patients shared approximately 1,000 public clonotypes; persistent patients shared approximately 2,700.

The time point denotes: newly diagnosed GD, antithyroid drugs for less than 3 months. From PBMCs, RNA was extracted and then used to make the TCR library. In germline, CDR1 is SGHTA, CDR2 FQGTGA. V lost 6 bases and J lost 0, with 14 bases in between. The CDR3 consists of 16 residues. Arm-PCR of CDR3 regions with iRepertoire HTBI primers generated TCR beta libraries. Each CDR3 protein is one row after TCRdb ran MiXCR on the multiplex PCR reads. The sample consists of hundreds of thousands of distinct CDR3 sequences, 9.5% to 15% of them appearing once. This clonotype has ten or more counts. What it binds is unknown. The data also belong to a second study, concerning T cells in Graves' hyperthyroidism and ophthalmopathy.

The source is a woman aged 30 to 39 with Graves disease. The input for sequencing was peripheral blood mononuclear cells (PBMCs), taken at new diagnosis, from a patient treated with antithyroid drugs. This chain connects TRBV7-3 to TRBJ2-2; D unclear. The CDR3 nucleotides are TGTGCCAGCAGGTTGGCAGGTGGGGCGAACACCGGGGAGCTGTTTTTT. Its translation is CASRLAGGANTGELFF.